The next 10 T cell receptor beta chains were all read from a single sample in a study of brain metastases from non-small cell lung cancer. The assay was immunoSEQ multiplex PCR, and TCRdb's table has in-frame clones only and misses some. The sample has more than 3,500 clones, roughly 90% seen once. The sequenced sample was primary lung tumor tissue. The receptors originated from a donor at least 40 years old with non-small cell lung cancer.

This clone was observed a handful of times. CDR3 DNA: TGTGCCAGCAGTTTAGGGGCGACCTCCGGGGCGTTCTTC. This translates into CASSLGATSGAFF. This chain connects TRBV12-3 or TRBV12-4 to TRBJ2-1, with D tentatively TRBD1 or TRBD2 (5 bases each). CDR3 size: 13 residues. Trimming stripped 1 base from V and 15 bases from J, with 16 bases between.

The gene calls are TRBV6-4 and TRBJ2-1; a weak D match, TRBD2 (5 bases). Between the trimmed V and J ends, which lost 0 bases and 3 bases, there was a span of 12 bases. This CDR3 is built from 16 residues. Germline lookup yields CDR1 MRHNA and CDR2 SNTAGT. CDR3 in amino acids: CASSDSARRSYNEQFF. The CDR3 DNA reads TGTGCCAGCAGTGACTCTGCGCGGAGGAGCTACAATGAGCAGTTCTTC.

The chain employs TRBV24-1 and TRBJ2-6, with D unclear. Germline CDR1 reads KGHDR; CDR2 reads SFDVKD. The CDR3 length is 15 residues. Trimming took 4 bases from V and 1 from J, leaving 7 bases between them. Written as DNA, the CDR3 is TGTGCCACCAGTGACCGGTTGTCTGGGGCCAACGTCCTGACTTTC. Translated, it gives CATSDRLSGANVLTF.

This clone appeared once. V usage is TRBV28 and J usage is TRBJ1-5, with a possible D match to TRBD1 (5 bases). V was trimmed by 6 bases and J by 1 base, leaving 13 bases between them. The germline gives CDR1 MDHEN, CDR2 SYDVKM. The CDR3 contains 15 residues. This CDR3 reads CASRIGDFSNQPQHF. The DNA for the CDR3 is TGTGCCAGCAGAATAGGGGACTTCAGCAATCAGCCCCAGCATTTT.

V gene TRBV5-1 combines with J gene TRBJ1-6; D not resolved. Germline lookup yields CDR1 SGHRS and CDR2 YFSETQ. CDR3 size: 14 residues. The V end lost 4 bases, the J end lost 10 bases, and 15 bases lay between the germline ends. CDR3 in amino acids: CASSVDGLESPLHF. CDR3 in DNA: TGCGCCAGCAGCGTGGACGGCCTCGAGTCACCCCTCCACTTT.

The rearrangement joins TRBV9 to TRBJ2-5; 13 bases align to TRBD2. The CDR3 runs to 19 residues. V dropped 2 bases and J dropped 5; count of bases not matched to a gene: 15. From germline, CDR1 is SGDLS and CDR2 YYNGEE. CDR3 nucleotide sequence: TGTGCCAGCAGCGTGGGACTAGCGGGATTCGGGGTTATCCCGGAGACCCAGTACTTC. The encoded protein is CASSVGLAGFGVIPETQYF. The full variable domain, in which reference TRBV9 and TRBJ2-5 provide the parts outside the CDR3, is DSGVTQTPKHLITATGQRVTLRCSPRSGDLSVYWYQQSLDQGLQFLIQYYNGEERAKGNILERFSAQQFPDLHSELNLSSLELGDSALYFCASSVGLAGFGVIPETQYFGPGTRLLVL.

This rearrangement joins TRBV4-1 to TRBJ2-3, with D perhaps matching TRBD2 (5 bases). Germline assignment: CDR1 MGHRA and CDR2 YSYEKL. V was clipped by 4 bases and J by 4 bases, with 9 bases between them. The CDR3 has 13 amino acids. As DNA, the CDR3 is TGCGCCAGCAGCCCCCCCGGGGCAGATACGCAGTATTTT. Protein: CASSPPGADTQYF.

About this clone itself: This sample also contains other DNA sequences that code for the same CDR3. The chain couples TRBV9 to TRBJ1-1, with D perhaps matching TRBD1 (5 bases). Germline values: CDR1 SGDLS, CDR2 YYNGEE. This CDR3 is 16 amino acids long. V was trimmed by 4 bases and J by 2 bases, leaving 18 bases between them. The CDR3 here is CASSPGGGVTNTEAFF. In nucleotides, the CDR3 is TGTGCCAGCAGCCCCGGGGGGGGAGTAACTAACACTGAAGCTTTCTTT.

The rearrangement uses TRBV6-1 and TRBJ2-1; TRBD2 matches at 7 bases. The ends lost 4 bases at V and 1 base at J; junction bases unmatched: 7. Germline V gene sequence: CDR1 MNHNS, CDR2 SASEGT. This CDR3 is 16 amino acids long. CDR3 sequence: CASSVYGTTSYNEQFF. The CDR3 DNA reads TGTGCCAGCAGTGTTTATGGGACTACTTCCTACAATGAGCAGTTCTTC.

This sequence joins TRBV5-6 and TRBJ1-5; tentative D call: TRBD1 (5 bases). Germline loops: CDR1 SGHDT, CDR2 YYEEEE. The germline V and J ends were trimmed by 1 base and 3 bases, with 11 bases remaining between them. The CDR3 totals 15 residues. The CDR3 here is CASSLNVGLNQPQHF. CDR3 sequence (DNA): TGTGCCAGCAGCTTGAACGTGGGGCTCAATCAGCCCCAGCATTTT. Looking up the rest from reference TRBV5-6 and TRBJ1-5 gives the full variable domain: DAGVTQSPTHLIKTRGQQVTLRCSPKSGHDTVSWYQQALGQGPQFIFQYYEEEERQRGNFPDRFSGHQFPNYSSELNVNALLLGDSALYLCASSLNVGLNQPQHFGDGTRLSIL.